The source of this T cell receptor beta chain is a study of blood T cell repertoires in COVID-19. Trimming took 6 bases from V and 9 from J; bases not matched to a gene: 6. The CDR3 totals 11 residues. Germline CDR1 DFQATT, CDR2 SNEGSKA (reference sequence). Cohort allocation depended upon clinical history that participants reported. Assay: immunoSEQ multiplex PCR; the TCRdb copy retains only in-frame clones and omits some. Among roughly 240,000 clones listed, about 82% were seen once. The J gene is TRBJ2-7, the V gene TRBV20-1; 9 nucleotides line up with TRBD1. The sample was PBMCs or T cells enriched from blood (not recorded which). The origin of this receptor is a woman in her forties or fifties with acute COVID-19. The CDR3 reads CSATGGALQYF. In DNA form, the CDR3 reads TGCAGTGCGACAGGGGGGGCCCTGCAGTACTTC.